Here is one T cell receptor beta chain with its context. Its antigen is unknown. Germline assignment: CDR1 SGHAT and CDR2 FQNNGV. Trimming cost V 5 bases and J 5 bases; bases outside gene matches: 9. This CDR3 region has 16 residues. PCR was performed using 60 Vbeta and 13 Jbeta primers. Assay used: immunoSEQ multiplex PCR; TCRdb lists only in-frame clones, some missing. The listing records around 140,000 clones. The sample originates from a study of cytomegalovirus exposure and HLA in healthy donors. Study results and limitations: Associated with cytomegalovirus, according to the listing, were 150 to 200 TCR beta chains. Immune exposure information available was restricted to CMV serostatus.

The source material was PBMCs. The chain recombines TRBV11-2 with TRBJ2-4; 10 bases fit TRBD1. The clonotype was recovered from a man between 18 and 35 years old in good health and CMV-seronegative. DNA for the CDR3: TGTGCCAGCAGCCCTAGTGTGACAGGGGGCCAAAACATTCAGTACTTC. Its protein product is CASSPSVTGGQNIQYF.